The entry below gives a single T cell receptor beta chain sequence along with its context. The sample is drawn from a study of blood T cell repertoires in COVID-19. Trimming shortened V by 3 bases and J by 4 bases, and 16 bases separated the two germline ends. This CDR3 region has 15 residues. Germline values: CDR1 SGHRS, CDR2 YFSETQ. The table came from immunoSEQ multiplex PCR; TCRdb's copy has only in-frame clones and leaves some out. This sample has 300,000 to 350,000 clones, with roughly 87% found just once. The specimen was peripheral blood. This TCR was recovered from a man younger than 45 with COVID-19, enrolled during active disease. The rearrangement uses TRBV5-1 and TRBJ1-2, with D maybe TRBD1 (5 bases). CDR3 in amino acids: CASSSGAQGTYGYTF. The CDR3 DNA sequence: TGCGCCAGCAGCTCCGGCGCCCAGGGCACCTATGGCTACACCTTC.